A selection of T cell receptor beta chains follows, all from one sample in a study of Ad26.COV2.S vaccination and SARS-CoV-2 variants. Profiled with immunoSEQ multiplex PCR; TCRdb holds only in-frame clones, not every one. There are fewer than 900,000 clones in the sample; approximately 88% occur only once, and around 1.5% lies in the top ten. This specimen consisted of peripheral blood, obtained in a trial of Ad26.COV2.S vaccine versus placebo. The receptor source for this set is a person aged 18-60 years who received the Ad26.COV2.S COVID-19 vaccine or a placebo. The CDR3 runs from the conserved cysteine through the conserved F or W.

cdr3_length	v_call	j_call	cdr3_aa
13	TRBV29-1	TRBJ2-3	CSVRAASTDTQYF
12	TRBV30	TRBJ2-2	CAWSLGPGELFF
16	TRBV10-2	TRBJ2-2	CASRDGTSGNSGELFF
15	TRBV6-5	TRBJ2-7	CASSYSGGGTSEQYF
13	TRBV6-6	TRBJ1-2	CASSLRGTYGYTF
16	TRBV29-1	TRBJ2-1	CSVRTSGRVTYNEQFF
13	TRBV4-2	TRBJ2-4	CASSHDRGNIQYF
15	TRBV5-5	TRBJ2-7	CASSWGTSGDYEQYF
13	TRBV7-9	TRBJ1-5	CASSFGANQPQHF
14	TRBV7-8	TRBJ2-7	CASSLGVPSYEQYF
16	TRBV5-1	TRBJ2-2	CASSPSGGANTGELFF
14	TRBV14	TRBJ2-1	CASSQGGFYNEQFF
14	TRBV7-9	TRBJ1-1	CASSFQGTDTEAFF
13	TRBV3-1/TRBV3-2	TRBJ1-3	CASREESGNTIYF
14	TRBV3-1/TRBV3-2	TRBJ1-3	CASSTSTPGNTIYF
15	TRBV2	TRBJ2-3	CASSVRGDSTDTQYF
15	TRBV21-1	TRBJ2-7	CASKGKRVTPYEQYF
13	TRBV7-3	TRBJ2-2	CASSLASTGELFF
15	TRBV7-8	TRBJ2-1	CASSLSAGETNEQFF
14	TRBV3-1/TRBV3-2	TRBJ2-7	CASSLWTGTYEQYF
14	TRBV7-9	TRBJ1-1	CASSAQGARTEAFF
12	TRBV9	TRBJ1-1	CASSPLGTEAFF
14	TRBV6-6	TRBJ1-6	CASSGPGAASPLHF
15	TRBV6-2/TRBV6-3	TRBJ2-1	CASSYSIQRGNEQFF
14	TRBV6-5	TRBJ1-5	CASSYTVGNQPQHF
15	TRBV18	TRBJ2-2	CASSPPGRDTGELFF
11	TRBV27	TRBJ1-1	CASSRQGIAFF
15	TRBV15	TRBJ2-6	CATSRDPPGANVLTF
13	TRBV30	TRBJ1-5	CAWGEDRNQPQHF
14	TRBV5-4	TRBJ2-5	CASSLGPSRETQYF
14	TRBV4-2	TRBJ2-5	CASSQGTSVETQYF
13	TRBV30	TRBJ2-5	CAWSGTSQETQYF
16	TRBV27	TRBJ1-6	CASSSASGTGISPLHF
15	TRBV5-1	TRBJ2-3	CASSPPGQGTDTQYF
15	TRBV4-3	TRBJ2-7	CASSPGSREAYEQYF
15	TRBV27	TRBJ2-7	CASSRPGQASYEQYF
15	TRBV6-5	TRBJ1-1	CASSFEQGRNTEAFF
13	TRBV7-3	TRBJ2-4	CASSPGQDDIQYF
16	TRBV5-1	TRBJ2-7	CASSLGVGVGAYEQYF
15	TRBV7-2	TRBJ2-7	CASTSRGVTDYEQYF
13	TRBV5-1	TRBJ1-1	CASSLQGAVEAFF
14	TRBV18	TRBJ1-6	CASSTGTGDSPLHF
15	TRBV4-2	TRBJ1-1	CASSQDGGLNTEAFF
13	TRBV2	TRBJ1-1	CASSSTHGTEAFF
13	TRBV10-3	TRBJ2-7	CAISLDPLYEQYF
15	TRBV10-1	TRBJ2-5	CASSDLAGAGETQYF
12	TRBV5-1	TRBJ2-7	CASSLGGYEQYF
11	TRBV20-1	TRBJ2-2	CSAIITGELFF
18	TRBV7-2	TRBJ1-3	CASSRTDRGAFSGNTIYF
14	TRBV11-2	TRBJ1-4	CASSFGATNEKLFF
13	TRBV27	TRBJ2-3	CASSLSGLSLRHF
15	TRBV9	TRBJ2-3	CASSVAPGRVDTQYF
15	TRBV25-1	TRBJ1-2	CASSPQGGQGAGYTF
18	TRBV11-3	TRBJ2-3	CASSSGTSGGTSTDTQYF